This T cell receptor beta chain was documented in a study of shared T cell receptors in the human thymus. Per the germline V gene, CDR1 is MNHNS and CDR2 is SASEGT. This CDR3 region has 15 residues. The J segment lost 4 bases and the V segment lost 5 bases, leaving 7 bases of the junction unmatched. Using immunoSEQ multiplex PCR, the repertoire was profiled, and TCRdb retains in-frame clones only, with some absent. The profile shows some 720,000 clones, roughly 90% of them singletons. In addition, the sample was reused for a study of human thymus T cells.

This chain joins TRBV6-1 and TRBJ1-5, with 8 nucleotides matching TRBD1. Sequencing was done on a sample of thymocytes. This TCR was sampled from a boy younger than two with a congenital heart defect. CDR3 region: CASSKDREWNQPQHF. CDR3 bases: TGTGCCAGCAGTAAGGACAGGGAGTGGAATCAGCCCCAGCATTTT.